The 18 T cell receptor beta chains given below trace back to one sample, sequenced in a study of blood T cells in healthy people across ages. Primed by a sample-barcoded 5' primer and a J-beta primer mix, a second PCR proceeded for roughly 6 to 12 cycles. TCRdb reanalysed the 5' RACE reads using MiXCR and keeps one entry per CDR3 protein. The repertoire holds approximately 780,000 distinct CDR3 sequences, approximately 24% seen once, with over 2.5% in the top ten. In addition, the sample was reused for a study of T cells of mothers and their children.

Sequencing was performed on blood. These receptors were collected from a boy aged 5-17 years in good health.

This clonotype was found a few times. V is TRBV18 and J is TRBJ2-5; D not resolved. The last part of the DNA fits TRBJ2-1 better; the J call may be wrong. The germline V gene encodes CDR1 KGHSH and CDR2 LQKENI. The CDR3 length is 13 residues. The CDR3 nucleotides are TGTGCCAGCTCACCAATAGGGTCAAATGAGCAGTTCTTC. Its translation is CASSPIGSNEQFF.

The CDR3 loop reads CASSQDRGRLETQYF. The CDR3 nucleotides are TGCGCCAGCAGCCAAGACAGGGGGCGCTTGGAGACCCAGTACTTC. The V call is TRBV4-1, the J call TRBJ2-5; TRBD1 agrees at 8 bases. There are 15 residues in the CDR3. Trimming removed 0 bases from V and 5 bases from J; junction bases left unmatched: 5. Germline CDR1 MGHRA, CDR2 YSYEKL.

The DNA for the CDR3 is TGCGCCAGCAGCTTAGGACAGGAGAACAATGAGCAGTTCTTC. This translates into CASSLGQENNEQFF. J is TRBJ2-1 and V is TRBV5-1, with TRBD1 identical over 7 bases. Germline assignment: CDR1 SGHRS and CDR2 YFSETQ. After removal of 2 bases from V and 5 bases from J, the junction contained 4 bases not matched to a gene. The CDR3 is 14 residues long.

A few counts support this clonotype. V gene TRBV29-1 combines with J gene TRBJ1-2; D remains ambiguous. V lost 7 bases to trimming and J lost 0 bases, with 15 bases between them. The CDR3 runs 14 residues. In germline, CDR1 is SQVTM, CDR2 ANQGSEA. The CDR3 protein is CSAGSRQANYGYTF. The CDR3 DNA sequence: TGCAGCGCTGGGTCGAGGCAAGCTAACTATGGCTACACCTTC.

The genes are TRBV19 and TRBJ2-1; the D gene is possibly TRBD1 (6 bases). The germline V and J ends were trimmed by 6 bases and 0 bases, with 18 bases remaining between them. CDR3 size: 17 residues. Per germline, CDR1 LNHDA and CDR2 SQIVND (reference sequence). CDR3 DNA sequence: TGTGCCAGTAGCCCTATAGGGGGAGATCGCTCCTACAATGAGCAGTTCTTC. Translating it yields CASSPIGGDRSYNEQFF.

This clonotype was detected only a few times. The rearrangement joins TRBV27 to TRBJ2-7, with unresolved D. CDR1 MNHEY and CDR2 SMNVEV come from the germline V gene (reference sequence). Trimming pared 5 bases from V and 1 base from J, leaving 15 bases between. The CDR3 contains 15 residues. As DNA, the CDR3 is TGTGCCAGCAGTCCGTTATTGGACGGTTCCTACGAGCAGTACTTC. Translating it yields CASSPLLDGSYEQYF.

This clonotype has a handful of counts. V usage is TRBV4-1 and J usage is TRBJ2-5; TRBD2 matches at 8 bases. The V segment lost 1 base and the J segment 6 bases; nucleotides outside the gene matches: 7. The CDR3 runs to 15 residues. Germline assignment: CDR1 MGHRA and CDR2 YSYEKL. CDR3 protein: CASSQVSAGGQTQYF. The DNA for the CDR3 is TGCGCCAGCAGCCAAGTTTCGGCGGGGGGACAGACCCAGTACTTC.

About this clonotype itself: One junction end disagrees with the germline gene, perhaps due to a read error. The chain uses TRBV3-1 and TRBJ2-5; D may be TRBD1 or TRBD2 (6 bases each). The J call could be wrong; TRBJ2-7 is a better fit for the DNA end. Germline lookup yields CDR1 LGHDT and CDR2 YNNKEL (reference sequence). The CDR3 sequence is 16 residues long. The CDR3 DNA is TGTGCCAGCAGTCAAGGAGGGACGGGGGCCATCTACGAGCAGTACTTC. This sequence encodes CASSQGGTGAIYEQYF.

This clonotype showed up just a few times. J is TRBJ1-4 and V is TRBV20-1, with TRBD1 identical over 7 bases. Germline CDR1 DFQATT, CDR2 SNEGSKA (reference sequence). The V and J ends lost 5 bases and 6 bases, in that order; junction bases with no gene match: 6. The CDR3 loop spans 13 amino acids. The CDR3 is CSAYRGGDEKLFF. CDR3 sequence (DNA): TGCAGTGCTTACAGGGGTGGGGATGAAAAACTGTTTTTT.

Remarks on this clonotype: A much larger clone lies one base from this, so it may be a read error. J is TRBJ2-6 and V is TRBV28, with a possible D match to TRBD1 (6 bases). CDR3 size: 15 residues. CDR1 is MDHEN and CDR2 is SYDVKM in the germline V gene. Trimming pared 1 base from V and 3 bases from J, leaving 7 bases between. The CDR3 DNA follows: TGTGCCAGCAGTTTATCAGGGGTTGGGGCCAACGTCCTGACTTTC. Amino acids: CASSLSGVGANVLTF.

The CDR3 DNA is TGTGCCAGCAGTTCCTGGACAGCCTCTGGGGCCAACGTCCTGACTTTC. Its protein is CASSSWTASGANVLTF. The chain joins TRBV12-3 or TRBV12-4 to TRBJ2-6; weak D call: TRBD1 (6 bases). The V end was cut by 4 bases, the J end by 0 bases, with 10 bases between. CDR3 length equals 16 residues.

In regard to this clonotype: The junction shows a germline mismatch at one end, possibly a read error. This rearrangement joins TRBV24-1 to TRBJ2-3; 7 bases map to TRBD2. Germline values: CDR1 KGHDR, CDR2 SFDVKD. This CDR3 spans 16 amino acids. The CDR3 loop is CATSDPRQTSIDTQYF. The CDR3 region has the DNA TGTGCCACCAGTGACCCTCGACAGACTAGCATAGATACGCAGTATTTT.

V and J are TRBV3-1 and TRBJ2-5; 9 bases line up with TRBD1. The J call may be mistaken, given a closer DNA end match to TRBJ2-1. This CDR3 contains 16 residues. Germline V lookup: CDR1 LGHDT, CDR2 YNNKEL (reference sequence). The CDR3 nucleotides are TGTGCCAGCAGCCAAGATTATGGACAGGGGAACAATGAGCAGTTCTTC. Its translation: CASSQDYGQGNNEQFF.

This clonotype was seen a handful of times. The CDR3 region is CSASTSGVSNEQFF. DNA of the CDR3: TGCAGTGCTTCGACTAGCGGGGTGAGCAATGAGCAGTTCTTC. The chain uses TRBV20-1 and TRBJ2-1; TRBD2 matches at 11 bases. The V segment lost 5 bases and the J segment 6 bases; nucleotides outside the gene matches: 6. Germline V lookup: CDR1 DFQATT, CDR2 SNEGSKA (reference sequence). This CDR3 is built from 14 residues.

This clonotype was seen a few times. The V call is TRBV7-9, the J call TRBJ2-6; D is tentatively TRBD1 or TRBD2 (5 bases each). Germline CDR1 reads SEHNR; CDR2 reads FQNEAQ (reference sequence). V shed 3 bases and J shed 4 bases, with 10 bases lying between them. The length of the CDR3 is 15 residues. CDR3 in DNA: TGTGCCAGCAGCTTTAGAAGGGACGGGGCCAACGTCCTGACTTTC. Residues: CASSFRRDGANVLTF.

This clonotype was found a few times. The CDR3 sequence: CASSIRDLGSPLHF. The CDR3 nucleotides are TGTGCCAGCAGCATCCGTGATTTGGGTTCACCCCTCCACTTT. This sequence joins TRBV13 and TRBJ1-6; no firm D call. CDR3 size: 14 residues. The germline CDR1 and CDR2 sequences are PRHDT and FYEKMQ (reference sequence). V lost 5 bases and J lost 9, with 14 bases in between.

This clonotype has a handful of counts. This chain connects TRBV4-1 to TRBJ2-1; D is unresolved. V lost 4 bases, J lost 1 base, and 14 bases lay in between. The CDR3 totals 16 residues. Per the germline V gene, CDR1 is MGHRA and CDR2 is YSYEKL. The CDR3 loop is CASSLLGLESYNEQFF. The CDR3 region has the DNA TGCGCCAGCAGCCTCTTGGGTCTTGAGTCCTACAATGAGCAGTTCTTC.

The chain is built from TRBV3-1 and TRBJ1-5, with D possibly being TRBD1 (5 bases). Germline assignment: CDR1 LGHDT and CDR2 YNNKEL (reference sequence). The V and J ends lost 5 bases and 5 bases respectively, with 10 bases between them. The CDR3 totals 13 residues. As DNA, the CDR3 is TGTGCCAGCAGCGGGGCTGTGGATCAGCCCCAGCATTTT. Translating gives CASSGAVDQPQHF. Looking up the rest from reference TRBV3-1 and TRBJ1-5 gives the full variable domain: DTAVSQTPKYLVTQMGNDKSIKCEQNLGHDTMYWYKQDSKKFLKIMFSYNNKELIINETVPNRFSPKSPDKAHLNLHINSLELGDSAVYFCASSGAVDQPQHFGDGTRLSIL.